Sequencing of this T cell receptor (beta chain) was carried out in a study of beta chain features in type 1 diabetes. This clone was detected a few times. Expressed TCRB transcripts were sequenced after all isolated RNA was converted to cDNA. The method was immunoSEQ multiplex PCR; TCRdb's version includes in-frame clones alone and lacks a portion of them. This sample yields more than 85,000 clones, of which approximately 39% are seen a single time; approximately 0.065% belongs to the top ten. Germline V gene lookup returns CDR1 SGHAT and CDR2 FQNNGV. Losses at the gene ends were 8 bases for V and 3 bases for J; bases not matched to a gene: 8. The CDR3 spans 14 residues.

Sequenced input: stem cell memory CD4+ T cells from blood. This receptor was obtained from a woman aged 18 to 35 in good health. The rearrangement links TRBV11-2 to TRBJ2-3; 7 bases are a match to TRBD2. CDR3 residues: CASLRTGGTDTQYF. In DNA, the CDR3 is TGTGCCAGCCTCAGGACGGGAGGTACAGATACGCAGTATTTT.